This TCR beta chain derives from a study of shared clonotypes between healthy human individuals. Positive CCR7 selection of CD45RO-negative cells yielded the naive CD8 cells, and terminally differentiated effector memory CD45RA+ cells were excluded. Germline V gene data show CDR1 as MGHRA and CDR2 as YSYEKL. After removal of 2 bases from V and 9 bases from J, the junction contained 10 bases not matched to a gene. The CDR3 is 17 amino acids. Study-wide points: Sorted-subset samples were not fully sequenced, rarefaction indicated.

The data were produced by immunoSEQ multiplex PCR, yet TCRdb's version contains in-frame clones alone and is incomplete. The sample lists some 2.1 million clones, about 94% occurring once. For this clone: What it binds is not known.

The receptor was derived from a man younger than 35 in good health. The chain combines TRBV4-1 with TRBJ2-2; 12 nucleotides align to TRBD1. Sequencing used naive CD8+ T cells sorted from blood. The CDR3 spells CASSQNSGTGGFRELFF. The CDR3 DNA reads as TGCGCCAGCAGCCAAAATTCCGGGACAGGGGGCTTCAGGGAGCTGTTTTTT.